The 2 T cell receptor beta chains presented below share a single source sample, sequenced in a study of T cells in Graves' hyperthyroidism and ophthalmopathy. Amplified TCR beta CDR3 regions came from RNA transcripts. HTBI primers were used for first-round RT-PCR of the TCR CDR3. One entry per CDR3 protein results from TCRdb running MiXCR on the multiplex PCR reads. The data show a few hundred thousand distinct CDR3 sequences, approximately 13% seen once. The source material was blood. These receptors were obtained from a woman between 18 and 29 years old with Graves' hyperthyroidism.

This chain links TRBV7-9 with TRBJ1-4; D remains ambiguous. The CDR3 covers 15 residues. Trimming left V 1 base short and J 8 bases short, with 14 bases between. The germline gives CDR1 SEHNR, CDR2 FQNEAQ (reference sequence). CDR3 bases: TGTGCCAGCAGCTTAGTGAAACCGAGGAGCGAAAAACTGTTTTTT. Translated: CASSLVKPRSEKLFF.

This clonotype came up many times. This chain links TRBV20-1 with TRBJ1-6, with D unresolved. Germline V gene sequence: CDR1 DFQATT, CDR2 SNEGSKA (reference sequence). Trimming took 3 bases from V and 7 from J, leaving 13 bases between them. The CDR3 covers 14 residues. The DNA for the CDR3 is TGCAGTGCTAGTCCCCGCTGGCACAATTCACCCCTCCACTTT. Translating gives CSASPRWHNSPLHF.